A single sample gave rise to the 24 T cell receptor beta chains below, sequenced in a study of PD-L1 blockade in urothelial cancer. Time point denoted: pretreatment peripheral blood. Using immunoSEQ multiplex PCR, the repertoire was profiled, and TCRdb retains in-frame clones only, with some absent. The sample holds just over 50,000 clones, roughly 75% seen once. The sample in question was PBMCs, obtained around atezolizumab (anti-PD-L1) treatment. The receptors stem from a man aged 70 or older with urothelial cancer.

This chain links TRBV7-9 with TRBJ2-5, with TRBD2 matching 9 bases. The germline V gene has CDR1 SEHNR and CDR2 FQNEAQ (reference sequence). This CDR3 is built from 13 residues. Unmatched junction bases numbered 3, after V lost 3 bases and J lost 7 bases. The CDR3 here is CASSLAGGTTQYF. The CDR3 nucleotides read TGTGCCAGCAGCTTGGCGGGGGGGACGACCCAGTACTTC.

This chain connects TRBV6-6 to TRBJ1-5, with 9 bases that match TRBD1. Germline V gene sequence: CDR1 MNHNY, CDR2 SVGAGI (reference sequence). The length of the CDR3 is 15 residues. Unmatched junction bases numbered 6, after V lost 5 bases and J lost 4 bases. CDR3 nucleotides: TGTGCCAGCAGTACCTTACAGGGGGCGAATCAGCCCCAGCATTTT. This sequence encodes CASSTLQGANQPQHF.

The chain uses TRBV7-9 and TRBJ1-4; 7 bases align to TRBD1. The CDR3 is 16 amino acids. Trimming cost V 1 base and J 3 bases; bases outside gene matches: 5. Germline lookup yields CDR1 SEHNR and CDR2 FQNEAQ (reference sequence). CDR3 nucleotides: TGTGCCAGCAGCTTAGGGGCCGGGACAGCTAATGAAAAACTGTTTTTT. This sequence encodes CASSLGAGTANEKLFF.

The chain carries TRBV7-2 and TRBJ2-1; TRBD2 matches 9 bases. The ends lost 3 bases at V and 9 bases at J; junction bases unmatched: 15. This CDR3 spans 17 amino acids. The germline gives CDR1 SGHTA, CDR2 FQGNSA. CDR3 residues: CASSLARSGRKGGEQFF. CDR3 bases: TGTGCCAGCAGCTTGGCCCGAAGCGGGAGGAAGGGGGGTGAGCAGTTCTTC.

The chain has TRBV27 and TRBJ1-2, with 11 bases lining up with TRBD1. J was trimmed by 9 bases and V by 6 bases; bases with no gene match: 9. The CDR3 runs 14 residues. Germline assignment: CDR1 MNHEY and CDR2 SMNVEV (reference sequence). Written as DNA, the CDR3 is TGTGCCAGCAGGTTTAAGGGACAGGGGGTTCGCTACACCTTC. Its protein is CASRFKGQGVRYTF.

The chain carries TRBV19 and TRBJ1-5, with unresolved D. There are 13 residues in the CDR3. Between the trimmed V and J ends, which lost 1 base and 5 bases, there was a span of 6 bases. Germline CDR1 LNHDA, CDR2 SQIVND (reference sequence). The CDR3 spells CASSIAVDQPQHF. CDR3 nucleotides: TGTGCCAGTAGTATAGCGGTGGATCAGCCCCAGCATTTT.

The CDR3 DNA follows: TGTGCCAGCGCCCTAGTCAATCAGCCCCAGCATTTT. Protein sequence: CASALVNQPQHF. This rearrangement joins TRBV7-2 to TRBJ1-5, with D hard to call. From germline, CDR1 is SGHTA and CDR2 FQGNSA. The CDR3 is 12 residues long. Trimming stripped 8 bases from V and 3 bases from J, with 8 bases between. Looking up the rest from reference TRBV7-2 and TRBJ1-5 gives the full variable domain: GAGVSQSPSNKVTEKGKDVELRCDPISGHTALYWYRQSLGQGLEFLIYFQGNSAPDKSGLPSDRFSAERTGGSVSTLTIQRTQQEDSAVYLCASALVNQPQHFGDGTRLSIL.

This chain joins TRBV11-2 and TRBJ2-1; 8 nucleotides match TRBD2. CDR1 is SGHAT, CDR2 FQNNGV, per germline. CDR3 length: 18 residues. V shed 6 bases and J 2 bases; nucleotides not matched to a gene: 15. The CDR3 is CASSNLGVAGLTYNEQFF. The CDR3 DNA reads as TGTGCCAGCAGTAACCTCGGAGTAGCGGGACTCACCTACAATGAGCAGTTCTTC.

V usage is TRBV10-3 and J usage is TRBJ2-5, with 10 positions matching TRBD2. The CDR3 spans 15 residues. Germline V gene sequence: CDR1 ENHRY, CDR2 SYGVKD. J lost 5 bases, V lost 2 bases, and 5 bases had no gene match. CDR3 nucleotide sequence: TGTGCCATCAGTGAGACTGGGACTAGCGAGGAGACCCAGTACTTC. This sequence encodes CAISETGTSEETQYF.

The CDR3 region has the DNA TGTGCCATCAGTGCGGCTAGCCCTTCGCGCAATGAGCAGTTCTTC. Translating it yields CAISAASPSRNEQFF. This chain uses TRBV10-3 with TRBJ2-1, with D tentatively TRBD2 (5 bases). From germline, CDR1 is ENHRY and CDR2 SYGVKD. With 4 bases removed from V and 6 bases from J, the gap between germline ends came to 16 bases. The CDR3 sequence is 15 residues long.

The chain joins TRBV25-1 to TRBJ1-1, with D tentatively TRBD1 (6 bases). This CDR3 is 15 amino acids long. Trimming shortened V by 6 bases and J by 5 bases, and 19 bases separated the two germline ends. Per germline, CDR1 MGHDK and CDR2 SYGVNS. CDR3 bases: TGTGCCAGCAGCCCTCGGGGGGGCCTCGGGACTGAAGCTTTCTTT. Protein product: CASSPRGGLGTEAFF.

This sequence joins TRBV7-2 and TRBJ2-5, with TRBD1 matching 10 bases. Germline assignment: CDR1 SGHTA and CDR2 FQGNSA. The CDR3 is made up of 19 amino acids. After removal of 0 bases from V and 1 base from J, the junction contained 11 bases not matched to a gene. CDR3 nucleotide sequence: TGTGCCAGCAGCTTAGCCGACAGGGGGCTCGCTGGAATCCAAGAGACCCAGTACTTC. Its translation: CASSLADRGLAGIQETQYF.

This clone was seen just once. The gene calls are TRBV5-1 and TRBJ1-6; 7 positions agree with TRBD1. This CDR3 region has 16 residues. Unmatched junction bases numbered 8, after V lost 0 bases and J lost 8 bases. Germline V gene lookup returns CDR1 SGHRS and CDR2 YFSETQ. The CDR3 DNA is TGCGCCAGCAGCTTGGGGACAGGTCGATGGGATTCACCCCTCCACTTT. Amino acids: CASSLGTGRWDSPLHF.

The chain combines TRBV19 with TRBJ2-3; 7 bases map to TRBD2. CDR3 length: 15 amino acids. Germline V gives CDR1 LNHDA, CDR2 SQIVND (reference sequence). Trimming cost V 6 bases and J 3 bases; bases outside gene matches: 9. In nucleotides, the CDR3 is TGTGCCAGTAGCAGCCTGAGCGGGGCAACAGATACGCAGTATTTT. Its protein is CASSSLSGATDTQYF. The full variable domain, with the rest looked up from reference TRBV19 and TRBJ2-3, is DGGITQSPKYLFRKEGQNVTLSCEQNLNHDAMYWYRQDPGQGLRLIYYSQIVNDFQKGDIAEGYSVSREKKESFPLTVTSAQKNPTAFYLCASSSLSGATDTQYFGPGTRLTVL.

This clone was seen repeatedly, ten times or more. The rearrangement uses TRBV9 and TRBJ2-3; tentatively, D is TRBD2 (5 bases). V was pared by 6 bases and J by 3 bases, with 14 bases between. Germline V CDR1 and CDR2: SGDLS, YYNGEE. The CDR3 has 14 amino acids. The CDR3 reads CASTKGRGTDTQYF. DNA of the CDR3: TGTGCCAGCACCAAAGGTCGGGGTACAGATACGCAGTATTTT.

V and J are TRBV4-1 and TRBJ2-3; TRBD1 matches at 7 bases. This CDR3 is 18 amino acids long. Losses at the gene ends were 0 bases for V and 2 bases for J; bases not matched to a gene: 11. Germline values: CDR1 MGHRA, CDR2 YSYEKL. The chain's CDR3 is CASSQDPATGAPTDTQYF. The CDR3 DNA reads TGCGCCAGCAGCCAAGACCCGGCTACAGGGGCCCCCACAGATACGCAGTATTTT.

This clone has more than one count but fewer than ten. J is TRBJ1-2 and V is TRBV11-2, with TRBD1 as a possible D gene (5 bases). Trimming removed 2 bases from V and 3 bases from J, with 13 bases in between. The CDR3 totals 15 residues. Germline lookup yields CDR1 SGHAT and CDR2 FQNNGV. CDR3 nucleotide sequence: TGTGCCAGCAGCTTACGGACAAACGTTGACTATGGCTACACCTTC. It translates to CASSLRTNVDYGYTF.

This clone appeared a few times. The chain combines TRBV7-2 with TRBJ1-2, with 7 bases fitting TRBD1. J lost 2 bases, V lost 5 bases, and 2 bases had no gene match. The CDR3 has 13 residues. Germline V gene data show CDR1 as SGHTA and CDR2 as FQGNSA. This chain's CDR3 is CASSQDRNYGYTF. CDR3 DNA sequence: TGTGCCAGCAGCCAGGACAGGAACTATGGCTACACCTTC.

The V call is TRBV5-1, the J call TRBJ2-3, with TRBD1 matching over 11 bases. The CDR3 has 15 amino acids. The V segment lost 4 bases and the J segment 3 bases; nucleotides outside the gene matches: 4. Germline CDR1 is SGHRS and CDR2 is YFSETQ. This CDR3 reads CASSPDRGQTDTQYF. CDR3 DNA sequence: TGCGCCAGCAGCCCGGACAGGGGGCAAACAGATACGCAGTATTTT.

This chain connects TRBV5-1 to TRBJ2-1, with TRBD2 matching over 14 bases. J was trimmed by 9 bases and V by 0 bases; bases with no gene match: 2. The CDR3 extends over 15 amino acids. CDR1 and CDR2 (germline): SGHRS, YFSETQ. The CDR3 DNA follows: TGCGCCAGCAGCTTGGTAGGGACTAGCGGGAGTGAGCAGTTCTTC. It specifies CASSLVGTSGSEQFF.

The chain is built from TRBV5-1 and TRBJ2-3; possible D gene TRBD2, 7 bases. V was shortened by 0 bases and J by 9 bases, with 14 bases between the two germline ends. Germline CDR1 and CDR2: SGHRS and YFSETQ. The CDR3 is made up of 14 amino acids. In nucleotides, the CDR3 is TGCGCCAGCAGCTTGGCCATACAGGGAGGGACGCAGTATTTT. Residues: CASSLAIQGGTQYF.

A single count supports this clone. This rearrangement joins TRBV13 to TRBJ2-3; 7 bases map to TRBD1. Trimming removed 6 bases from V and 1 base from J; junction bases left unmatched: 7. Germline V gives CDR1 PRHDT, CDR2 FYEKMQ (reference sequence). The CDR3 runs to 15 residues. Here the CDR3 reads CASSSIGTGTDTQYF. Here the CDR3 DNA reads TGTGCCAGCAGTTCCATCGGGACAGGCACAGATACGCAGTATTTT.

This clone was seen ten or more times. V gene TRBV4-2 combines with J gene TRBJ2-3, with D possibly matching TRBD2 (5 bases). Germline V gives CDR1 LGHNA, CDR2 YNFKEQ. The CDR3 runs 15 residues. V was cut by 0 bases and J by 2 bases, with 9 bases left in between. The CDR3 sequence: CASSQDKRITDTQYF. The CDR3 DNA sequence: TGTGCCAGCAGCCAAGATAAGCGGATCACAGATACGCAGTATTTT.

The chain combines TRBV19 with TRBJ2-3; 9 nucleotides align to TRBD2. The germline gives CDR1 LNHDA, CDR2 SQIVND (reference sequence). V shed 5 bases, J shed 0 bases, and the junction held 6 bases outside the gene matches. The CDR3 is made up of 16 amino acids. The CDR3 spells CASSQFLAGSTDTQYF. CDR3 sequence (DNA): TGTGCCAGTAGTCAGTTTCTAGCGGGGAGCACAGATACGCAGTATTTT.